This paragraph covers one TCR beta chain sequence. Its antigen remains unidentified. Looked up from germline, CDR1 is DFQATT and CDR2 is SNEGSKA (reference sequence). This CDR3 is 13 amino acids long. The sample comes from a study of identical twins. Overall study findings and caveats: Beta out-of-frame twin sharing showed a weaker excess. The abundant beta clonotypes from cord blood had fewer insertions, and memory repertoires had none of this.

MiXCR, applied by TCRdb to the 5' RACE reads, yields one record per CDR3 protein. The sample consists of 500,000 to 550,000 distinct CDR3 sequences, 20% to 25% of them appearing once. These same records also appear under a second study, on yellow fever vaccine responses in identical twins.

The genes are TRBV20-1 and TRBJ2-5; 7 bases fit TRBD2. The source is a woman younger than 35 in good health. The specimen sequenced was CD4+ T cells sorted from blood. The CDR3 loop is CSMDAGREETQYF. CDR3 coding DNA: TGCAGCATGGATGCGGGGAGGGAAGAGACCCAGTACTTC.